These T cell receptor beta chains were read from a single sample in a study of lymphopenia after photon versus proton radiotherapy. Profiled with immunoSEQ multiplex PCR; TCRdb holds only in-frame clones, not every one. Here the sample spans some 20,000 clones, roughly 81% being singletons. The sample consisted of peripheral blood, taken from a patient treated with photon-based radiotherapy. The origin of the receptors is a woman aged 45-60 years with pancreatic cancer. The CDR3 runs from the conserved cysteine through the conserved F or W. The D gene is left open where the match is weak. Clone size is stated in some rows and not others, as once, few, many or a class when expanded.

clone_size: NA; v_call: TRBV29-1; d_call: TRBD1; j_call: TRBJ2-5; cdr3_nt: TGCAGCGGCGTTGGGACAGATCAAGAGACCCAGTACTTC; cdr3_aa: CSGVGTDQETQYF
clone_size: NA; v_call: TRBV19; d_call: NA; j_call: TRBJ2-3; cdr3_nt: TGTGCCAGTAGTTTGGGGGGCATCTCTAGCACAGATACGCAGTATTTT; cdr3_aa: CASSLGGISSTDTQYF
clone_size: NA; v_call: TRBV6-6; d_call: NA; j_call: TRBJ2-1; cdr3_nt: TGTGCCAGCAGTTCCCAGCGGGCCCCCTACAATGAGCAGTTCTTC; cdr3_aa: CASSSQRAPYNEQFF
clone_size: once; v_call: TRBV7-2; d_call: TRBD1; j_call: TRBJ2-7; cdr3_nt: TGTGCCAGCAGCTTAGATGGGCAGGGGGCCCTCGAGCAGTACTTC; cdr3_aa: CASSLDGQGALEQYF
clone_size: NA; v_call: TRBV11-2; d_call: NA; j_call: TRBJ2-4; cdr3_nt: TGTGCCAGCAGCCAATCCGGGACCAAAAACATTCAGTACTTC; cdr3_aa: CASSQSGTKNIQYF
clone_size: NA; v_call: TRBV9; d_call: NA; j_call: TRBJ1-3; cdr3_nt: TGTGCCAGCAGCGTAGATTTTCCTGGAAACACCATATATTTT; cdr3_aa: CASSVDFPGNTIYF
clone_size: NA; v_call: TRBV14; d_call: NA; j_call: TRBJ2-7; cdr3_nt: TGTGCCAGCAGCTTCGCACGGGGGTCCGAGCAGTACTTC; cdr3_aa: CASSFARGSEQYF
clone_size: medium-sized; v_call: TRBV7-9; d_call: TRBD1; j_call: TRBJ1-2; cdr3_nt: TGTGCCAGCAGTTCCGGGACAGGGGACAACTATGGCTACACCTTC; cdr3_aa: CASSSGTGDNYGYTF
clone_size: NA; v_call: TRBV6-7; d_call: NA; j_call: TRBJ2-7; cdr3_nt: TGTGCCAGCATTCAGGGGGGGTTCTCCTACGAGCAGTACTTC; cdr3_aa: CASIQGGFSYEQYF
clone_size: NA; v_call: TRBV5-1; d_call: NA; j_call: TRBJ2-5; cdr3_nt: TGCGCCAGCAGCTTGGCCGGGTTTTCAGAGACCCAGTACTTC; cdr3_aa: CASSLAGFSETQYF
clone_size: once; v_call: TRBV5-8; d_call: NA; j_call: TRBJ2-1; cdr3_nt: TGTGCCAGCAGCTTCGGAACGGACCCCTACAATGAGCAGTTCTTC; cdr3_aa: CASSFGTDPYNEQFF
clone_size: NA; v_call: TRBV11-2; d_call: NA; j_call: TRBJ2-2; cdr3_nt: TGTGCCAGCAGCTTAGGCGGGTTGAACACCGGGGAGCTGTTTTTT; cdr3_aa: CASSLGGLNTGELFF
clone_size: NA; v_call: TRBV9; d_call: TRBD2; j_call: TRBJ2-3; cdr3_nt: TGTGCCAGCAGCAGACTAGCGCAGAGCACAGATACGCAGTATTTT; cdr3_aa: CASSRLAQSTDTQYF
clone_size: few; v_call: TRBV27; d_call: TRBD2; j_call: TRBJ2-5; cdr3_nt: TGTGCCAGCAGTTTAGGGGCGGCACTCACTAGCGGGAGTTGGGAGACCCAGTACTTC; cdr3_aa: CASSLGAALTSGSWETQYF
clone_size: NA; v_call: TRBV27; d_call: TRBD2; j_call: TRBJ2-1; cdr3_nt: TGTGCCAGCAGTTTTGAGGGGCGGGAGTGGTACAATGAGCAGTTCTTC; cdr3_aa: CASSFEGREWYNEQFF
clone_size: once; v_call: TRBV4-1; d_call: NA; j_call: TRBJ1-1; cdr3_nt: TGCGCCAGCAGCGTCACGACCGTCGGAACTGAAGCTTTCTTT; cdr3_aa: CASSVTTVGTEAFF
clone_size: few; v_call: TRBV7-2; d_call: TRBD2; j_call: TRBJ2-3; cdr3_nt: TGTGCCAGCAGCATTACTAGCGGGAGAACAGATACGCAGTATTTT; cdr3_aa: CASSITSGRTDTQYF
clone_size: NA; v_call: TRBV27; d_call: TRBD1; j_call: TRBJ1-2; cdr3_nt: TGTGCCAGCAGTTCCCGACAGGGCCCCTATGGCTACACCTTC; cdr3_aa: CASSSRQGPYGYTF
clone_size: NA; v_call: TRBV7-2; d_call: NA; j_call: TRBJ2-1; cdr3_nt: TGTGCCAGCAGCCCCTCAACCGACCGCGGGGAGCAGTTCTTC; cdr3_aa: CASSPSTDRGEQFF
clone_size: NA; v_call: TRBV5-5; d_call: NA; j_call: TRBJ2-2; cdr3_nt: TGTGCCAGCAGCTTGGTTGGCGCCCACACCGGGGAGCTGTTTTTT; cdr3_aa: CASSLVGAHTGELFF
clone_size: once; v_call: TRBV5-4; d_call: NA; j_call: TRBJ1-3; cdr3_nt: TGTGCCAGCAGCTTGGTTGGGCCGACCTCTGGAAACACCATATATTTT; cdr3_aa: CASSLVGPTSGNTIYF
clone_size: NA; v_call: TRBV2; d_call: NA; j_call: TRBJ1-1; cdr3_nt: TGTGCCAGCAGTGAAGCCCGGGCTGAAGCTTTCTTT; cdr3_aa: CASSEARAEAFF
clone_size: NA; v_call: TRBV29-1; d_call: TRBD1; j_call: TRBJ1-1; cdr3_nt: TGCAGCGTAGGCCCGACAGGGGGGAACACTGAAGCTTTCTTT; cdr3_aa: CSVGPTGGNTEAFF
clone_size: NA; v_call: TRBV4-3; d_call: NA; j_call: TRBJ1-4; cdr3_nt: TGCGCCAGCAGCCAAGATGGGGGGCGGGGAAGAGAAAAACTGTTTTTT; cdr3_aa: CASSQDGGRGREKLFF
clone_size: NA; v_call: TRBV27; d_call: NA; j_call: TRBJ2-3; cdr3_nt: TGTGCCAGCAGTTTACGTCCTAGCACAGATACGCAGTATTTT; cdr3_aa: CASSLRPSTDTQYF
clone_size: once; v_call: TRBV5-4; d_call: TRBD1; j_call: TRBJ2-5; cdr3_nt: TGTGCCAGCAGTAAGGGACAGCAAGAGACCCAGTACTTC; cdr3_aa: CASSKGQQETQYF
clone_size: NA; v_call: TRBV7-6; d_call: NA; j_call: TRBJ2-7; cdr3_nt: TGTGCCAGCAGCTTATCAGGCGAGCAGTACTTC; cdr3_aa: CASSLSGEQYF
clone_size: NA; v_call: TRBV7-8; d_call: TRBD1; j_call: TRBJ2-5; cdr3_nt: TGTGCCAGCAGCTCGGGACAGGGGTGGGGAGAGACCCAGTACTTC; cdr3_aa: CASSSGQGWGETQYF
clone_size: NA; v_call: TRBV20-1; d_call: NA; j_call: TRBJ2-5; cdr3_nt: TGCAGTGCTAGTAAAGGCGAGACCCAGTACTTC; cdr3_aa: CSASKGETQYF
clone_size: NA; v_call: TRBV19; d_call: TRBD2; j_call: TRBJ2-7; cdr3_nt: TGTGCCAGTAGTATACGGCCCGAACTAGCGGGAGTAAGCTACGAGCAGTACTTC; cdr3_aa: CASSIRPELAGVSYEQYF
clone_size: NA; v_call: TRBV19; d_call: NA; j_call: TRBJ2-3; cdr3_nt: TGTGCCAGTAGTAACCGGGACACTCACACAGATACGCAGTATTTT; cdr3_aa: CASSNRDTHTDTQYF
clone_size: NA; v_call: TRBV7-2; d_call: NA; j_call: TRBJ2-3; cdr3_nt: TGTGCCAGCAGCACCAGGACAGTCACAGATACGCAGTATTTT; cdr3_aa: CASSTRTVTDTQYF
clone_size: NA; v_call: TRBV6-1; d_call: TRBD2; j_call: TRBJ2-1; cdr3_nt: TGTGCCAGCAGTGACAGCGGGGGCGCCTACAATGAGCAGTTCTTC; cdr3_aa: CASSDSGGAYNEQFF
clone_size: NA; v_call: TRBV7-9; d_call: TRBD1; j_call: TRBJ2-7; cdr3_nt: TGTGCCAGCAGCGAAATTTCCGGACAGGGGGCTTTTTACGAGCAGTACTTC; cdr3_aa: CASSEISGQGAFYEQYF
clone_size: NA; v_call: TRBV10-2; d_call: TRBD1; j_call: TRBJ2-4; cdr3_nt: TGCGCCAGCAGTGAGTCTCGGGACAGGGTCGTCAAAAACATTCAGTACTTC; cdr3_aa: CASSESRDRVVKNIQYF
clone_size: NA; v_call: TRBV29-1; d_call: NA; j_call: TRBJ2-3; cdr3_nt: TGCAGCGTTGGGCTGGGGGCAGTCACAGATACGCAGTATTTT; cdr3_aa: CSVGLGAVTDTQYF
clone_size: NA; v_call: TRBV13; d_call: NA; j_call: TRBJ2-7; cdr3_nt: TGTGCCAGCAGCCCCCGACAGGCCCTTAACTCCTACGAGCAGTACTTC; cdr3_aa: CASSPRQALNSYEQYF
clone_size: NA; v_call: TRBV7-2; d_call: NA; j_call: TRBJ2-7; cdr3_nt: TGTGCCAGCAGCCTAGCCCCCGGAGGCGCCTACGAGCAGTACTTC; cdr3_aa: CASSLAPGGAYEQYF
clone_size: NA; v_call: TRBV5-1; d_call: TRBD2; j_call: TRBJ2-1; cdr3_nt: TGCGCCAGCAGCTTGGTAGGACTAGCGGGAGGATATGAGCAGTTCTTC; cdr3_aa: CASSLVGLAGGYEQFF
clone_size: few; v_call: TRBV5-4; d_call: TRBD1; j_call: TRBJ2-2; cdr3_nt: TGTGCCAGCAACTTAGGACAGGCCGGGGAGCTGTTTTTT; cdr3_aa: CASNLGQAGELFF
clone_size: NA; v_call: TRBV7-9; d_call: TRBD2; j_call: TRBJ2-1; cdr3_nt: TGTGCCAGCAGTATAGGGGAGGGAAACTACAATGAGCAGTTCTTC; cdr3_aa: CASSIGEGNYNEQFF
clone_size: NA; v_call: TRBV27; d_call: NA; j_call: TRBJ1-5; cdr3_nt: TGTGCCAGCAGCGGACGGGAATCAGCCCCCCAGCATTTT; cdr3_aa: CASSGRESAPQHF
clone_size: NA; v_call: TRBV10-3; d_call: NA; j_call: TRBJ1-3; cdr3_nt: TGTGCCATCAGTGAAGTCTCTGGAAACACCATATATTTT; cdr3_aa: CAISEVSGNTIYF
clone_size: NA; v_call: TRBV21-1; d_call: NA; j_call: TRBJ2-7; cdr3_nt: TGTGCCAGCAGCAAAGCCCACCGGGGACTAGCGGGACCCCCCTACGAGCAGTACTTC; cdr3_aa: CASSKAHRGLAGPPYEQYF
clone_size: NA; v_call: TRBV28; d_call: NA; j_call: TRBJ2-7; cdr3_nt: TGTGCCAGCAGACCAACAGGGATCCTCTCCTACGAGCAGTACTTC; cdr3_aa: CASRPTGILSYEQYF
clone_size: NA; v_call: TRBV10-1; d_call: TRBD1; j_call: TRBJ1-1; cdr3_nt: TGCGCCAGCAAACAGGGGGGCGATGGGAACACTGAAGCTTTCTTT; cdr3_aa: CASKQGGDGNTEAFF
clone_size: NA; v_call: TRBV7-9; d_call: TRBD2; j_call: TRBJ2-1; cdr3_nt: TGTGCCAGCAGCGCCGGAACTAGCGGCTCCTACAATGAGCAGTTCTTC; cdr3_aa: CASSAGTSGSYNEQFF
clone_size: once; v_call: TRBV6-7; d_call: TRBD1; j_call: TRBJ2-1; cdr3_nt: TGTGCCATACCAACAGGGGGCTCCTACAATGAGCAGTTCTTC; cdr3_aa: CAIPTGGSYNEQFF